This T cell receptor beta chain was identified in a study of T-cell memory formation after mild COVID-19 (dated by TCRdb to the early 2020s). Regarding the study in general: TCR sequence clusters from the two donors were found to be largely donor specific. T-cell clones expanding and contracting after mild COVID-19 in a couple of donors were tracked by longitudinal TCRalpha and TCRbeta repertoire sequencing. The cohort comprised two young, previously healthy adult volunteers, one female and one male.

Results the study describes overall, beyond this receptor: The detection of some responding clones in pre-infection memory suggests that pre-existing cross-reactive memory T cells joined the SARS-CoV-2 response. Clones that contracted from day 15 to 85 showed balanced CD4/CD8 phenotypes, whereas a second wave of clones that expanded from day 15 to 37 leaned towards CD4+. The second-wave clones that peaked on day 37 were not confirmed to be SARS-CoV-2 specific. Contracting CD4+ clones were found mainly in CM and EM memory subsets, while CD8+ clones were enriched in EMRA. The study included only a couple of mild cases, and larger cohorts that include severe cases with pre-infection samples were judged to be necessary.

Ficoll-Paque density gradient centrifugation was the method used to isolate PBMCs. Via the germline V gene, CDR1 is SGHTA and CDR2 FQGNSA. The CDR3 covers 14 residues, taking in both the cysteine and the phenylalanine. The only DNA kept is the CDR3, 42 bases in frame from the first base. V gives up 5 bases and J gives up 11 bases, and the segment between their germline ends measures 19 bases. A few counts support this clonotype. Its antigen is not yet known. Nothing much larger sits one base from this clone, and base qualities are not available. Sequenced on an Illumina NovaSeq 6000. TCRalpha and TCRbeta cDNA libraries were constructed by 5'RACE with constant-segment primers, with sample barcodes and unique molecular identifiers being introduced. RNA was extracted from every sample with Trizol reagent. Library amplification was performed in two PCR steps, and a second sample barcode and Illumina TruSeq adapters were introduced in the second step. Libraries were sequenced on an Illumina NovaSeq with 2 x 150 bp paired-end reads. The authors' analysis ran thus. With migec v1.2.7, reads were demultiplexed and then collapsed into UMI-guided consensus sequences. Using mixcr v2.1.11, the UMI consensuses were aligned to TRA and TRB V and J templates and assembled into clonotypes. Expanded or contracted clonotypes were those called significant by both edgeR and NoisET, with noise models trained on biological replicates. edgeR calls used a false discovery rate-adjusted p below 0.01 and a log2 fold-change threshold of 1. As an exploratory analysis of dynamics, max-normalized trajectories of the 1000 most abundant clonotypes were examined by PCA with hierarchical clustering. Each responding clone was given a CD4 or CD8 phenotype based on the CD4+ and CD8+ repertoires, which had been sequenced separately. TCRdb reanalyzed the raw reads on its own, using fastp at Q25 for trimming and MiXCR for clone calling, and kept in-frame beta chains. Under each unique CDR3 protein, matching rows form one entry showing the most common genes and DNA. These V and J calls are TCRdb output, not the study's own analysis. In this sample the table shows some 40,000 distinct CDR3 sequences, about 6.7% of which occur a single time. The ten top clones hold 0.7% to 0.85% of the sample.

Sample: PBMCs or a T cell subset sorted from them (not recorded which). The source of this sequence is an adult who had mild COVID-19 (a few samples of this study predate the infection). The sample titles of this study are shuffled in the database, so cell type and time point are left out. The V gene is TRBV7-2 and the J gene is TRBJ2-4; the D gene is possibly TRBD1 or TRBD2, with 5 bases matching each. The CDR3 reads as follows: CASSGGSGGTVQYF. The DNA is as follows: TGTGCCAGCAGCGGGGGATCAGGTGGGACCGTTCAGTACTTC.